These 18 T cell receptor beta chains share one sample of origin, sequenced in a study of blood T cells in healthy people across ages. Next came a second PCR, run for about 7 to 12 cycles, which used a sample-barcoded 5' primer along with a J-beta primer mix. From the 5' RACE reads, TCRdb called clonotypes with MiXCR, one entry per CDR3 protein. The sample holds 1.5 million to 2 million distinct CDR3 sequences, about 35% seen once. Specimen: blood. The source is a woman in her thirties in good health.

This clonotype has more than one count but fewer than ten. The chain links TRBV7-9 to TRBJ2-3; 10 nucleotides match TRBD2. V was clipped by 3 bases and J by 5 bases; unmatched bases: 8. Germline CDR1 reads SEHNR; CDR2 reads FQNEAQ (reference sequence). The CDR3 consists of 16 residues. The CDR3 sequence: CASSFSGGPRRDTQYF. The CDR3 DNA sequence: TGTGCCAGCAGCTTTAGCGGGGGGCCACGAAGAGATACGCAGTATTTT. Variable domain in full (rest from reference TRBV7-9 and TRBJ2-3): DTGVSQNPRHKITKRGQNVTFRCDPISEHNRLYWYRQTLGQGPEFLTYFQNEAQLEKSRLLSDRFSAERPKGSFSTLEIQRTEQGDSAMYLCASSFSGGPRRDTQYFGPGTRLTVL.

Worth noting for this clonotype: Given a much more abundant clone one base away, this may be a read error. This sequence joins TRBV4-2 and TRBJ2-7; the D is unclear. CDR3 size: 14 residues. Germline V gene lookup returns CDR1 LGHNA and CDR2 YNFKEQ. V was trimmed by 0 bases and J by 5 bases, leaving 11 bases between them. The CDR3 loop is CASSQEYSTHEQYF. In DNA, the CDR3 is TGTGCCAGCAGCCAAGAGTACAGTACCCACGAGCAGTACTTC.

This clonotype was recorded at least ten times. V usage is TRBV5-1 and J usage is TRBJ2-7; 16 nucleotides line up with TRBD2. Germline V gene data show CDR1 as SGHRS and CDR2 as YFSETQ. The V segment lost 4 bases and the J segment 6 bases; nucleotides outside the gene matches: 4. The CDR3 extends over 15 amino acids. CDR3 in DNA: TGCGCCAGCAGCCCCGGGACTAGCGGGAGGGGCGAGCAGTACTTC. Its protein is CASSPGTSGRGEQYF. The whole variable domain, filled in from reference TRBV5-1 and TRBJ2-7, reads KAGVTQTPRYLIKTRGQQVTLSCSPISGHRSVSWYQQTPGQGLQFLFEYFSETQRNKGNFPGRFSGRQFSNSRSEMNVSTLELGDSALYLCASSPGTSGRGEQYFGPGTRLTVT.

This rearrangement joins TRBV5-6 to TRBJ2-3, with a tentative D call TRBD1 (5 bases). V was trimmed by 2 bases and J by 7 bases, leaving 17 bases between them. Looked up from germline, CDR1 is SGHDT and CDR2 is YYEEEE. This CDR3 has 15 amino acids. CDR3 loop: CASSFNSGWTNTQYF. DNA for the CDR3: TGTGCCAGCAGCTTTAATTCAGGGTGGACGAATACGCAGTATTTT.

This sequence joins TRBV4-1 and TRBJ1-3, with 8 nucleotides matching TRBD1. The germline V gene encodes CDR1 MGHRA and CDR2 YSYEKL. CDR3 length: 17 residues. V was clipped by 4 bases and J by 4 bases; unmatched bases: 12. The CDR3 is CASSLAGQVNVGNTIYF. The CDR3 coding sequence is TGCGCCAGCAGCCTTGCGGGACAGGTCAACGTCGGAAACACCATATATTTT.

V usage is TRBV9 and J usage is TRBJ1-1; D not resolved. The CDR3 is 14 residues long. V lost 0 bases and J 1 base, leaving 7 bases between the germline ends. CDR1 is SGDLS and CDR2 is YYNGEE in the germline V gene. The DNA for the CDR3 is TGTGCCAGCAGCGTAGCTACAAGGAACACTGAAGCTTTCTTT. Its protein is CASSVATRNTEAFF.

Only a few counts were recorded for this clonotype. The rearrangement uses TRBV7-9 and TRBJ2-3; 9 bases fit TRBD2. Germline V CDR1 and CDR2: SEHNR, FQNEAQ (reference sequence). V shed 5 bases, J shed 2 bases, and the junction held 8 bases outside the gene matches. This CDR3 is built from 16 residues. The CDR3 sequence: CASSNGLAPNTDTQYF. CDR3 in DNA: TGTGCCAGCAGCAACGGACTAGCGCCTAACACAGATACGCAGTATTTT.

The sample holds a few counts of this clonotype. This chain uses TRBV7-8 with TRBJ2-1; 14 bases map to TRBD2. The V gene end was trimmed by 5 bases and the J gene end by 0 bases; junction bases not matched to a gene: 9. Germline V gene data show CDR1 as SGHVS and CDR2 as FQNEAQ. The CDR3 is made up of 19 amino acids. CDR3 coding DNA: TGTGCCAGCAGCCCCGGACTAGCGGGAGGACCCAGCTCCTACAATGAGCAGTTCTTC. It yields the protein CASSPGLAGGPSSYNEQFF.

This clonotype was seen once. This may be a read error, as it is one base from a much larger clone. The chain is built from TRBV29-1 and TRBJ1-2; D remains unclear. The CDR3 contains 13 residues. CDR1 is SQVTM and CDR2 is ANQGSEA in the germline V gene. The CDR3 loop is CSVEVNPNYGFTF. The CDR3 DNA is TGCAGCGTTGAAGTTAATCCCAACTATGGCTTCACCTTC. The full variable domain, rest sourced from reference TRBV29-1 and TRBJ1-2, is SAVISQKPSRDICQRGTSLTIQCQVDSQVTMMFWYRQQPGQSLTLIATANQGSEATYESGFVIDKFPISRPNLTFSTLTVSNMSPEDSSIYLCSVEVNPNYGFTFGSGTRLTVV.

The table lists this clonotype with a few counts. J is TRBJ2-1 and V is TRBV5-1; tentatively, D is TRBD2 (6 bases). V lost 0 bases and J 4 bases, leaving 17 bases between the germline ends. The germline gives CDR1 SGHRS, CDR2 YFSETQ. The CDR3 covers 17 residues. The CDR3 DNA sequence: TGCGCCAGCAGCTTGGTCCCAGCGGGCGGGACTTACAATGAGCAGTTCTTC. Translating it yields CASSLVPAGGTYNEQFF.

The chain employs TRBV4-1 and TRBJ2-5, with 8 positions matching TRBD1. With 4 bases clipped from V and 5 bases from J, the junction kept 9 bases outside the gene matches. The CDR3 covers 15 residues. Germline CDR1 reads MGHRA; CDR2 reads YSYEKL. The CDR3 region is CASSRQDRGAETQYF. The CDR3 DNA reads TGCGCCAGCAGCCGCCAAGACAGGGGTGCGGAGACCCAGTACTTC.

In this sample, this clonotype turned up a few times. The chain is built from TRBV28 and TRBJ1-2; D ambiguous. The CDR3 is 16 residues long. Germline V gene lookup returns CDR1 MDHEN and CDR2 SYDVKM. The V and J ends lost 5 bases and 8 bases respectively, with 24 bases between them. This chain's CDR3 is CASSPPGLGPRNGYTF. In nucleotides, the CDR3 is TGTGCCAGCAGTCCTCCGGGTTTGGGTCCTCGGAACGGCTACACCTTC.

This rearrangement joins TRBV11-3 to TRBJ2-1, with 7 bases identical to TRBD1. V was pared by 3 bases and J by 2 bases, with 7 bases of the junction left unmatched. This CDR3 has 16 residues. The germline V gene encodes CDR1 SGHNT and CDR2 YENEEA. The CDR3 DNA sequence: TGTGCCAGCAGCTTCTCCGGGACAGCAACCTACAATGAGCAGTTCTTC. Protein: CASSFSGTATYNEQFF.

Only a few counts were recorded for this clonotype. The chain is built from TRBV6-1 and TRBJ2-4; TRBD2 matches 7 bases. The DNA end favors TRBJ2-7, so the J call may be wrong. Per germline, CDR1 MNHNS and CDR2 SASEGT. The CDR3 has 12 residues. CDR3 nucleotides: TGTGCCAGCTACGAGCGGGGTTACGAGCAGTACTTC. Translated, it gives CASYERGYEQYF.

The V gene is TRBV7-2, the J gene TRBJ2-3; a weak D match, TRBD1 (6 bases). The germline V gene encodes CDR1 SGHTA and CDR2 FQGNSA. The CDR3 sequence is 15 residues long. V shed 1 base and J shed 4 bases, with 12 bases lying between them. CDR3 loop: CASSLGATGSDTQYF. CDR3 coding DNA: TGTGCCAGCAGCTTAGGTGCTACAGGGTCAGATACGCAGTATTTT. Using reference TRBV7-2 and TRBJ2-3 for the parts outside the CDR3, the full variable domain is GAGVSQSPSNKVTEKGKDVELRCDPISGHTALYWYRQSLGQGLEFLIYFQGNSAPDKSGLPSDRFSAERTGGSVSTLTIQRTQQEDSAVYLCASSLGATGSDTQYFGPGTRLTVL.

This chain uses TRBV7-3 with TRBJ2-1; D is possibly TRBD2 (5 bases). The CDR3 extends over 14 amino acids. Trimming took off 2 bases at V and 6 bases at J, with 11 bases between the two ends. Looked up from germline, CDR1 is SGHTA and CDR2 is FQGTGA. CDR3 sequence reads: CASSLEGHINEQFF. For the CDR3, the DNA is TGTGCCAGCAGCTTAGAGGGTCATATCAATGAGCAGTTCTTC.

This clonotype was picked up one time. The gene calls are TRBV5-1 and TRBJ1-1; tentative D call: TRBD1 (5 bases). The CDR3 runs to 15 residues. Germline values: CDR1 SGHRS, CDR2 YFSETQ. Trimming removed 4 bases at V and 6 bases at J, with 19 bases between. Written as DNA, the CDR3 is TGCGCCAGCAGCGTAAACCGGGACTTAAGGGCTGAAGCTTTCTTT. Residues: CASSVNRDLRAEAFF.

The J gene is TRBJ2-7, the V gene TRBV4-1; TRBD2 matches 7 bases. The length of the CDR3 is 17 residues. Germline V gene data show CDR1 as MGHRA and CDR2 as YSYEKL. V shed 1 base and J 4 bases; nucleotides not matched to a gene: 13. The CDR3 here is CASSQVGRGAGKYEQYF. The CDR3 nucleotides are TGCGCCAGCAGCCAAGTGGGGCGCGGAGCGGGAAAATACGAGCAGTACTTC.